Detailed here is one TCR beta chain. The antigen remains unidentified. This record comes from a study of cytomegalovirus exposure and HLA in healthy donors. Study outcomes and limitations: For cytomegalovirus status, the classifier reportedly gave diagnoses with high specificity and sensitivity. According to a later analysis, TCR clusters from the first cohort tended to co-occur in the approximately 130 validation repertoires. Most TCR sequences were uncommon, yet certain public TCRs appeared in many donors. 164 TCR beta chains were listed as cytomegalovirus-associated.

Generated by immunoSEQ multiplex PCR, the TCRdb table keeps only in-frame clones and is missing some. The table includes approximately 150,000 clones, about 90% detected once. Per germline, CDR1 MNHNS and CDR2 SASEGT. With 1 base removed from V and 8 bases from J, the gap between germline ends came to 11 bases. The CDR3 is made up of 14 amino acids. The genes are TRBV6-1 and TRBJ1-4; maybe TRBD1 (5 bases). Sample: PBMCs. The source of this sequence is a woman aged 18-30 years in good health and CMV-seropositive. CDR3 sequence (DNA): TGTGCCAGCAGTGAAGAAGGGGCGTTAGAAAAACTGTTTTTT. Its translation: CASSEEGALEKLFF.